The 31 T cell receptor beta chains presented below share a single source sample, sequenced in a study of OX40 agonist ivuxolimab in advanced cancers. The protocol was immunoSEQ multiplex PCR, while the TCRdb copy is restricted to in-frame clones and leaves out a portion. The sample has about 73,000 clones; about nine tenths are singletons. The specimen was CD4+ or CD8+ T cells sorted from blood, collected in a trial of the OX40 agonist ivuxolimab. These receptors were obtained from an adult with an advanced solid tumor such as melanoma, head and neck, liver or kidney cancer.

The V call is TRBV9, the J call TRBJ2-7, with 8 nucleotides matching TRBD1. The junction had 4 bases not matched to a gene; V was cut back by 0 bases and J by 2 bases. Germline V gene lookup returns CDR1 SGDLS and CDR2 YYNGEE. This CDR3 is built from 15 residues. Written as DNA, the CDR3 is TGTGCCAGCAGCGTAGGGGACAGGAGCCCCTACGAGCAGTACTTC. Amino acid sequence: CASSVGDRSPYEQYF.

CDR3 nucleotide sequence: TGTGCCAGCGGACAGCCTCCCCAGTTCTTC. Encoded protein: CASGQPPQFF. V usage is TRBV27 and J usage is TRBJ2-1; a weak D match, TRBD1 (6 bases). V lost 8 bases, J lost 13 bases, and 12 bases lay in between. The CDR3 spans 10 residues. Looked up from germline, CDR1 is MNHEY and CDR2 is SMNVEV (reference sequence).

This chain joins TRBV7-9 and TRBJ2-5, with D perhaps TRBD1 (6 bases). The J call may be wrong; the DNA end is better matched by TRBJ2-7. CDR1 is SEHNR and CDR2 is FQNEAQ in the germline V gene (reference sequence). The CDR3 contains 13 residues. CDR3 sequence: CASSWAGENEQYF. The CDR3 DNA follows: TGTGCCAGCAGCTGGGCAGGGGAAAACGAGCAGTACTTC.

This clone was counted once. J is TRBJ2-1 and V is TRBV27; 9 bases map to TRBD1. V dropped 6 bases and J dropped 7; count of bases not matched to a gene: 7. Germline V lookup: CDR1 MNHEY, CDR2 SMNVEV (reference sequence). The CDR3 is made up of 14 amino acids. CDR3 loop: CASRQQGAGNEQFF. CDR3 bases: TGTGCCAGCAGACAACAGGGGGCCGGGAATGAGCAGTTCTTC.

The chain combines TRBV27 with TRBJ2-5; a weak D match, TRBD1 (6 bases). Germline V gene sequence: CDR1 MNHEY, CDR2 SMNVEV (reference sequence). The CDR3 has 16 amino acids. Trimming cost V 3 bases and J 4 bases, with 18 bases left between them. The CDR3 here is CASSFVGMGATETQYF. Written as DNA, the CDR3 is TGTGCCAGCAGTTTTGTGGGGATGGGGGCAACAGAGACCCAGTACTTC.

This chain connects TRBV19 to TRBJ1-1; D gene unclear. The CDR3 has 12 amino acids. Per germline, CDR1 LNHDA and CDR2 SQIVND (reference sequence). Trimming cost V 8 bases and J 8 bases, with 15 bases left between them. The CDR3 bases are TGTGCCAGTCAAGTAGGGATCAGAGAAGCTTTCTTT. Its protein product is CASQVGIREAFF.

The chain joins TRBV7-9 to TRBJ2-7, with 7 nucleotides matching TRBD2. The CDR3 spans 13 residues. The germline gives CDR1 SEHNR, CDR2 FQNEAQ (reference sequence). With V trimmed by 5 bases and J by 4 bases, 5 bases remained unmatched. Here the CDR3 reads CASSGGGEYEQYF. CDR3 nucleotide sequence: TGTGCCAGCAGCGGCGGGGGAGAATACGAGCAGTACTTC.

This clone was seen just once. The identical CDR3 is also encoded by other nucleotide sequences in the sample. V gene TRBV7-9 combines with J gene TRBJ2-7; TRBD1 matches 8 bases. With V trimmed by 5 bases and J by 2 bases, 2 bases remained unmatched. The CDR3 extends over 13 amino acids. CDR1 and CDR2 (germline): SEHNR, FQNEAQ (reference sequence). This chain's CDR3 is CASSPTGAYEQYF. CDR3 DNA: TGTGCCAGCAGCCCGACAGGGGCCTACGAGCAGTACTTC.

The chain has TRBV20-1 and TRBJ1-2; no reliable D call. Germline CDR1 is DFQATT and CDR2 is SNEGSKA (reference sequence). Trimming pared 6 bases from V and 8 bases from J, leaving 10 bases between. The CDR3 is made up of 10 amino acids. The CDR3, as DNA: TGCAGTGCCAGCATTAGGGGCTACACCTTC. Amino acids: CSASIRGYTF.

The CDR3 sequence is CSVEGRDGYTF. CDR3 nucleotide sequence: TGCAGCGTTGAGGGCAGGGATGGCTACACCTTC. The chain links TRBV29-1 to TRBJ1-2; tentatively, D is TRBD1 (5 bases). Germline V gene sequence: CDR1 SQVTM, CDR2 ANQGSEA. V gave up 3 bases and J gave up 6 bases, with 8 bases separating them. CDR3 length: 11 residues.

The chain couples TRBV7-9 to TRBJ2-5, with D possibly being TRBD1 (5 bases). Trimming left V 5 bases short and J 5 bases short, with 15 bases between. The CDR3 length is 14 residues. Germline-derived CDR1 and CDR2 are SEHNR and FQNEAQ (reference sequence). DNA for the CDR3: TGTGCCAGCAGCGCCCCGACAGATTGGGAGACCCAGTACTTC. This codes for CASSAPTDWETQYF.

The CDR3 DNA follows: TGTGCCACCGCCGGGACTAGCGGGTTCCGCTCCTACAATGAGCAGTTCTTC. Translation gives CATAGTSGFRSYNEQFF. The chain uses TRBV10-3 and TRBJ2-1, with 12 bases lining up with TRBD2. CDR1 and CDR2 from the germline V gene are ENHRY and SYGVKD. The CDR3 is 17 residues long. V trimming: 10 bases; J trimming: 0 bases; junction bases outside the gene matches: 10.

The chain recombines TRBV2 with TRBJ2-5; 12 nucleotides agree with TRBD2. The CDR3 length is 15 residues. The ends lost 7 bases at V and 1 base at J; junction bases unmatched: 4. Germline V gene data show CDR1 as SNHLY and CDR2 as FYNNEI. Here the CDR3 DNA reads TGTGCCAGCACCGTGACTAGCGGGGGCCAAGAGACCCAGTACTTC. It codes for CASTVTSGGQETQYF.

The chain employs TRBV27 and TRBJ1-5, with D possibly TRBD1 on 6 matching bases. Germline-derived CDR1 and CDR2 are MNHEY and SMNVEV (reference sequence). CDR3 length: 15 amino acids. V lost 3 bases and J lost 8, with 17 bases in between. This CDR3 reads CASSFTGDTDEPQHF. The CDR3 DNA is TGTGCCAGCAGTTTCACCGGGGACACGGATGAGCCCCAGCATTTT.

J is TRBJ2-7 and V is TRBV30; 9 bases are a match to TRBD1. V trimming: 3 bases; J trimming: 6 bases; junction bases outside the gene matches: 9. The CDR3 is made up of 14 amino acids. Germline CDR1 and CDR2: GTSNPN and SVGIG (reference sequence). The CDR3 coding sequence is TGTGCCTGGAGCGGGACAGGGACGTTGGTCGAGCAGTACTTC. Translated, it gives CAWSGTGTLVEQYF. Based on the CDR3 plus reference TRBV30 and TRBJ2-7, the full variable domain is SQTIHQWPATLVQPVGSPLSLECTVEGTSNPNLYWYRQAAGRGLQLLFYSVGIGQISSEVPQNLSASRPQDRQFILSSKKLLLSDSGFYLCAWSGTGTLVEQYFGPGTRLTVT.

The chain has TRBV7-8 and TRBJ1-1, with 9 bases matching TRBD1. From germline, CDR1 is SGHVS and CDR2 FQNEAQ. CDR3 length equals 16 residues. The junction had 9 bases not matched to a gene; V was cut back by 1 base and J by 6 bases. In DNA, the CDR3 is TGTGCCAGCAGCTTAGTGGGGACAGGGCATAAGGCTGAAGCTTTCTTT. It yields the protein CASSLVGTGHKAEAFF.

The chain couples TRBV6-6 to TRBJ1-2; 9 nucleotides align to TRBD1. Germline V gene data show CDR1 as MNHNY and CDR2 as SVGAGI (reference sequence). The CDR3 sequence is 16 residues long. The trim removed 5 bases at V and 4 bases at J, leaving 11 bases unmatched. CDR3: CASSAYRDRAGYGYTF. Written as DNA, the CDR3 is TGTGCCAGCAGTGCCTACCGGGACAGGGCGGGCTATGGCTACACCTTC.

J is TRBJ2-5 and V is TRBV6-4; 8 bases fit TRBD2. This CDR3 is 16 amino acids long. With 7 bases clipped from V and 0 bases from J, the junction kept 10 bases outside the gene matches. Germline V gives CDR1 MRHNA, CDR2 SNTAGT. CDR3 DNA: TGTGCCAGCACTGAAGAAGCGGGAGAGTACCAAGAGACCCAGTACTTC. It is translated as CASTEEAGEYQETQYF.

The chain links TRBV19 to TRBJ1-1; a weak D match, TRBD1 (6 bases). V was pared by 3 bases and J by 0 bases, with 11 bases between. The V gene's germline CDR1 is LNHDA and CDR2 SQIVND (reference sequence). This CDR3 contains 15 residues. The chain's CDR3 is CASSIFGTLNTEAFF. The DNA of the CDR3 is TGTGCCAGTAGTATTTTCGGGACACTGAACACTGAAGCTTTCTTT.

The CDR3 protein is CASSFGGHEQFF. The CDR3 DNA reads as TGTGCCAGCAGTTTTGGGGGTCATGAGCAGTTCTTC. The rearrangement links TRBV6-5 to TRBJ2-1; D might be TRBD1 or TRBD2, each matching 5 bases. Germline V CDR1 and CDR2: MNHEY, SVGAGI. This CDR3 contains 12 residues. The V end lost 4 bases, the J end lost 8 bases, and 9 bases lay between the germline ends.

The rearrangement uses TRBV30 and TRBJ2-7; 12 nucleotides align to TRBD2. The CDR3 runs to 16 residues. The germline V gene encodes CDR1 GTSNPN and CDR2 SVGIG (reference sequence). With V trimmed by 6 bases and J by 4 bases, 13 bases remained unmatched. The CDR3 bases are TGTGCCTGCCTAGAGGAGACTAGCGGGAGTTCGTACGAGCAGTACTTC. The encoded protein is CACLEETSGSSYEQYF.

The chain uses TRBV10-2 and TRBJ1-6; D ambiguous. Per the germline V gene, CDR1 is WSHSY and CDR2 is SAAADI. The CDR3 consists of 15 residues. Trimming pared 5 bases from V and 4 bases from J, leaving 12 bases between. The CDR3 reads CASSTSMGYNSPLHF. CDR3 DNA sequence: TGCGCCAGCAGTACCTCCATGGGATATAATTCACCCCTCCACTTT.

This chain connects TRBV2 to TRBJ2-7; D possibly corresponds to TRBD1 (6 bases). Trimming cost V 4 bases and J 0 bases, with 13 bases left between them. The germline gives CDR1 SNHLY, CDR2 FYNNEI. This CDR3 comprises 15 residues. CDR3 nucleotides: TGTGCCAGCAGTGTGGGGGCAGGCAGCTCCTACGAGCAGTACTTC. It yields the protein CASSVGAGSSYEQYF.

DNA for the CDR3: TGTGCCAGCAGTTTTGGGCAGGGGCGTAACGAGCAGTACTTC. Translating gives CASSFGQGRNEQYF. The V call is TRBV6-5, the J call TRBJ2-7; the D gene is possibly TRBD1 (6 bases). Deletions cut 4 bases from V and 5 bases from J, with 15 bases between. There are 14 residues in the CDR3. Per the germline V gene, CDR1 is MNHEY and CDR2 is SVGAGI.

This clone was seen just once. J is TRBJ2-1 and V is TRBV7-2; TRBD2 might be the D (6 bases). The CDR3 is 16 residues long. V was shortened by 2 bases and J by 3 bases, with 14 bases between the two germline ends. Germline V CDR1 and CDR2: SGHTA, FQGNSA. The CDR3 bases are TGTGCCAGCAGCTTAAACCTAGCGCCAAACTACAATGAGCAGTTCTTC. This codes for CASSLNLAPNYNEQFF.

J is TRBJ2-7 and V is TRBV27, with D tentatively TRBD2 (7 bases). CDR1 and CDR2 from the germline V gene are MNHEY and SMNVEV (reference sequence). This CDR3 is built from 18 residues. V lost 5 bases and J 5 bases, leaving 28 bases between the germline ends. This chain's CDR3 is CASSPKGGVDGSLNEQYF. The DNA of the CDR3 is TGTGCCAGCAGTCCCAAAGGGGGGGTCGATGGAAGTCTCAACGAGCAGTACTTC.

The chain couples TRBV9 to TRBJ2-5; no reliable D call. With 0 bases removed from V and 3 bases from J, the gap between germline ends came to 9 bases. CDR1 and CDR2 (germline): SGDLS, YYNGEE. This CDR3 has 14 residues. Here the CDR3 reads CASSVAGSKETQYF. Here the CDR3 DNA reads TGTGCCAGCAGCGTAGCCGGGTCCAAAGAGACCCAGTACTTC.

The gene calls are TRBV9 and TRBJ2-1, with D unresolved. The CDR3 runs to 14 residues. The germline gives CDR1 SGDLS, CDR2 YYNGEE. Trimming stripped 4 bases from V and 6 bases from J, with 14 bases between. The CDR3 region has the DNA TGTGCCAGCAGCCCCAGCTCGCCAGGCAATGAGCAGTTCTTC. This translates into CASSPSSPGNEQFF.

This chain joins TRBV2 and TRBJ2-7, with D hard to call. The CDR3 spans 13 residues. V lost 7 bases and J 1 base, leaving 11 bases between the germline ends. Germline-derived CDR1 and CDR2 are SNHLY and FYNNEI. The CDR3 DNA sequence: TGTGCCAGCAAGGGAATTCGGTCCTACGAGCAGTACTTC. Translating gives CASKGIRSYEQYF.

The chain links TRBV5-1 to TRBJ2-7; D gene uncertain. CDR1 is SGHRS, CDR2 YFSETQ, per germline. The CDR3 consists of 14 residues. Between the trimmed V and J ends, which lost 0 bases and 3 bases, there was a span of 10 bases. CDR3 in amino acids: CASSLVGVDYEQYF. CDR3 in DNA: TGCGCCAGCAGCTTGGTTGGGGTGGACTACGAGCAGTACTTC.

V usage is TRBV19 and J usage is TRBJ1-1; a possible D gene is TRBD1 (5 bases). CDR3 length: 13 residues. V was cut by 6 bases and J by 5 bases, with 13 bases left in between. Germline V gives CDR1 LNHDA, CDR2 SQIVND (reference sequence). Here the CDR3 reads CASSMDPGTEAFF. The CDR3 DNA follows: TGTGCCAGTAGCATGGACCCAGGGACTGAAGCTTTCTTT.